Following are 20 T cell receptor beta chains from one sample sequenced in a study of T-cell memory formation after mild COVID-19. TCRdb re-analysed the 5' RACE reads in MiXCR, keeping a single row per CDR3 protein. The sample lists about 190,000 distinct CDR3 sequences; 15% to 20% were seen once. Sequenced: PBMCs or a T cell subset sorted from them (not recorded which). These receptors were taken from an adult woman who had mild COVID-19 (a few samples of this study predate the infection). Cell type and time point are not known.

In nucleotides, the CDR3 is TGTGCCAGCAGTCTAAGGACTAGCGGGAGAACCTACAATGAGCAGTTCTTC. Its protein product is CASSLRTSGRTYNEQFF. This rearrangement joins TRBV12-3 or TRBV12-4 to TRBJ2-1, with TRBD2 identical over 13 bases. V dropped 5 bases and J dropped 2; count of bases not matched to a gene: 6. This CDR3 is built from 17 residues.

This clonotype was observed a few times. The chain combines TRBV6-5 with TRBJ2-5, with TRBD2 identical over 11 bases. V gave up 6 bases and J gave up 8 bases; unmatched junction bases: 20. Germline V gene sequence: CDR1 MNHEY, CDR2 SVGAGI. The CDR3 spans 18 residues. CDR3 in DNA: TGTGCCAGCAGATCTTACGGCCTAGCGGGGGGCCCGCGGGCAACCCAGTACTTC. Protein sequence: CASRSYGLAGGPRATQYF.

V and J are TRBV5-1 and TRBJ2-3; tentative D call: TRBD1 (5 bases). The V end lost 2 bases, the J end lost 1 base, and 8 bases lay between the germline ends. Germline loops: CDR1 SGHRS, CDR2 YFSETQ. CDR3 length: 14 amino acids. This CDR3 is CASSFPQGTDTQYF. The DNA for the CDR3 is TGCGCCAGCAGCTTCCCACAGGGCACAGATACGCAGTATTTT. The complete variable domain, with remaining parts taken from reference TRBV5-1 and TRBJ2-3, reads KAGVTQTPRYLIKTRGQQVTLSCSPISGHRSVSWYQQTPGQGLQFLFEYFSETQRNKGNFPGRFSGRQFSNSRSEMNVSTLELGDSALYLCASSFPQGTDTQYFGPGTRLTVL.

This clonotype was observed a handful of times. The gene calls are TRBV10-3 and TRBJ1-2, with TRBD1 as a possible D gene (5 bases). Trimming stripped 4 bases from V and 1 base from J, with 13 bases between. The CDR3 length is 15 residues. Germline V gives CDR1 ENHRY, CDR2 SYGVKD. CDR3 DNA: TGTGCCATCAGTGGGGGCGATAAGCTTAACTATGGCTACACCTTC. As protein: CAISGGDKLNYGYTF.

This chain connects TRBV19 to TRBJ1-5; D gene ambiguous. The germline V and J ends were trimmed by 3 bases and 4 bases, with 10 bases remaining between them. Germline values: CDR1 LNHDA, CDR2 SQIVND (reference sequence). The CDR3 has 14 amino acids. The CDR3 DNA sequence: TGTGCCAGTAGTATGGCAGGTGATAATCAGCCCCAGCATTTT. Translating it yields CASSMAGDNQPQHF. Complete variable domain (other parts from reference TRBV19 and TRBJ1-5): DGGITQSPKYLFRKEGQNVTLSCEQNLNHDAMYWYRQDPGQGLRLIYYSQIVNDFQKGDIAEGYSVSREKKESFPLTVTSAQKNPTAFYLCASSMAGDNQPQHFGDGTRLSIL.

This clonotype was counted between two and nine times. V usage is TRBV12-3 or TRBV12-4 and J usage is TRBJ2-3; tentatively, D is TRBD2 (6 bases). Deletions cut 6 bases from V and 8 bases from J, with 15 bases between. This CDR3 region has 13 residues. The CDR3 DNA reads TGTGCCAGCAGCCCCACGGGAGCGGGTACGCAGTATTTT. Protein sequence: CASSPTGAGTQYF.

The CDR3 here is CASSVARDGNTIYF. DNA for the CDR3: TGTGCCAGCAGCGTAGCCAGGGATGGAAACACCATATATTTT. This chain links TRBV9 with TRBJ1-3; D might be TRBD1 (5 bases). The CDR3 is 14 amino acids. Looked up from germline, CDR1 is SGDLS and CDR2 is YYNGEE. The V end lost 0 bases, the J end lost 3 bases, and 7 bases lay between the germline ends.

This sequence joins TRBV7-2 and TRBJ1-2; TRBD1 matches at 9 bases. Trimming removed 8 bases from V and 8 bases from J; junction bases left unmatched: 15. The CDR3 spans 15 residues. Germline CDR1 reads SGHTA; CDR2 reads FQGNSA. This chain's CDR3 is CASFARRGQGQGYTF. CDR3 DNA sequence: TGTGCCAGCTTCGCTCGGAGGGGACAGGGACAGGGCTACACCTTC.

As for this clonotype: One junction end disagrees with the germline gene, perhaps due to a read error. The V and J genes are TRBV6-6 and TRBJ2-7, with D possibly TRBD2 on 5 matching bases. Germline V gene data show CDR1 as MNHNY and CDR2 as SVGAGI (reference sequence). The CDR3 sequence is 11 residues long. In DNA, the CDR3 is TGTGCCAGCAGTTACGGCCTAGCCGGGTTCTTC. Its translation is CASSYGLAGFF.

This rearrangement joins TRBV4-3 to TRBJ2-7; 10 positions match TRBD2. Germline CDR1 reads LGHNA; CDR2 reads YSLEER. This CDR3 spans 17 amino acids. Losses at the gene ends were 5 bases for V and 2 bases for J; bases not matched to a gene: 12. The CDR3 coding sequence is TGCGCCAGCAGCTACACCGCTACTAGCGGGACCCCCTACGAGCAGTACTTC. Encoded protein: CASSYTATSGTPYEQYF.

This clonotype occurred many times. The chain is built from TRBV30 and TRBJ2-3; no definite D call. Germline V gene sequence: CDR1 GTSNPN, CDR2 SVGIG (reference sequence). The V gene lost 0 bases and the J gene lost 4 bases, with 5 bases spanning the gap. The CDR3 runs to 12 residues. CDR3 sequence reads: CAWSVTADTQYF. For the CDR3, the DNA is TGTGCCTGGAGTGTAACGGCAGATACGCAGTATTTT.

The chain recombines TRBV5-1 with TRBJ1-5; TRBD1 matches at 8 bases. V shed 4 bases, J shed 4 bases, and the junction held 4 bases outside the gene matches. Germline V gives CDR1 SGHRS, CDR2 YFSETQ. The CDR3 totals 14 residues. The CDR3: CASSVGTGNQPQHF. For the CDR3, the DNA is TGCGCCAGCAGCGTTGGGACAGGTAATCAGCCCCAGCATTTT.

This clonotype was counted a few times. The chain recombines TRBV24-1 with TRBJ2-1; 11 bases map to TRBD2. V lost 2 bases and J lost 7; bases outside the gene matches: 6. CDR1 and CDR2 (germline): KGHDR, SFDVKD. This CDR3 has 16 amino acids. CDR3 amino acids: CATSDSTSGSMNEQFF. The CDR3 nucleotides read TGTGCCACCAGTGATTCTACTAGCGGGAGTATGAATGAGCAGTTCTTC.

The chain joins TRBV5-6 to TRBJ2-5; possibly TRBD1 or TRBD2 for D (6 bases each). From germline, CDR1 is SGHDT and CDR2 YYEEEE. Deletions cut 7 bases from V and 4 bases from J, with 20 bases between. This CDR3 has 15 amino acids. CDR3 nucleotide sequence: TGTGCCAGCGGAACCAGGGGCGCCGGGGGAGAGACCCAGTACTTC. It codes for CASGTRGAGGETQYF.

The table lists this clonotype with a few counts. The J gene is TRBJ1-4, the V gene TRBV18; 8 positions match TRBD1. The CDR3 runs 15 residues. V was pared by 3 bases and J by 10 bases, with 10 bases of the junction left unmatched. Germline-derived CDR1 and CDR2 are KGHSH and LQKENI. This CDR3 is CASSPNGQGTGKLFF. The CDR3 coding sequence is TGTGCCAGCTCACCGAACGGACAGGGAACGGGAAAACTGTTTTTT.

This clonotype showed up many times. The chain employs TRBV12-3 or TRBV12-4 and TRBJ2-1; maybe TRBD2 (5 bases). The V gene lost 6 bases and the J gene lost 9 bases, with 18 bases spanning the gap. The CDR3 has 14 amino acids. The CDR3 sequence is CASSPDLDSGEQFF. The CDR3 coding sequence is TGTGCCAGCAGCCCTGATCTGGACTCCGGTGAGCAGTTCTTC.

The table lists this clonotype with a few counts. J is TRBJ1-2 and V is TRBV20-1, with 8 positions matching TRBD1. Germline CDR1 is DFQATT and CDR2 is SNEGSKA (reference sequence). J was trimmed by 8 bases and V by 5 bases; bases with no gene match: 16. The CDR3 consists of 15 residues. The CDR3 reads CSAPGQVSSPGGYTF. Written as DNA, the CDR3 is TGCAGTGCTCCGGGACAGGTATCATCCCCTGGGGGCTACACCTTC.

This chain joins TRBV7-3 and TRBJ2-2; D not certain. The germline CDR1 and CDR2 sequences are SGHTA and FQGTGA. This CDR3 contains 14 residues. The V end lost 2 bases, the J end lost 5 bases, and 9 bases lay between the germline ends. The CDR3 here is CASSLDLWTGELFF. For the CDR3, the DNA is TGTGCCAGCAGCTTAGATCTCTGGACCGGGGAGCTGTTTTTT.

V is TRBV19 and J is TRBJ1-6, with 7 bases identical to TRBD1. This CDR3 comprises 13 residues. Germline CDR1 is LNHDA and CDR2 is SQIVND (reference sequence). Trimming at V came to 6 bases and at J to 4 bases, leaving 0 bases not matched to a gene. The CDR3 is CASSRGYNSPLHF. In DNA form, the CDR3 reads TGTGCCAGTAGCAGGGGGTATAATTCACCCCTCCACTTT.

The chain joins TRBV29-1 to TRBJ1-1, with TRBD1 as a possible D gene (5 bases). CDR1 is SQVTM, CDR2 ANQGSEA, per germline. This CDR3 is 15 amino acids long. The V gene lost 5 bases and the J gene lost 11 bases, with 27 bases spanning the gap. CDR3 loop: CSVYGFRHTGAKAFF. For the CDR3, the DNA is TGCAGCGTTTATGGGTTTAGACACACAGGTGCTAAGGCTTTCTTT.